This TCR beta chain is drawn from a study of blood T cell repertoires in COVID-19. Background on the study: COVID-19 samples, acute and convalescent, were from the United States, Italy and Spain. T cells, B-cell-depleted T cells, or PBMCs provided the cDNA or gDNA that served as material.

Original analysis: Amplification of reference gene primers provided the estimated nucleated cell counts. The method was immunoSEQ multiplex PCR; TCRdb's version includes in-frame clones alone and lacks a portion of them. V and J calls and clone size are given by that table; D and trimming were obtained from the DNA. The sample gives roughly 88,000 clones, 65% to 90% of which show up once; about 16% is in the top ten. The sequencing input was peripheral blood. This receptor was taken from a woman at least 80 years old with active or convalescent COVID-19.

The chain's CDR3 is CASSLASGGAQETQYF. In DNA form, the CDR3 reads TGTGCCAGCAGCTTAGCTAGCGGGGGGGCCCAGGAGACCCAGTACTTC. The chain is built from TRBV7-2 and TRBJ2-5, with 11 positions matching TRBD2. The length of the CDR3 is 16 residues. CDR1 is SGHTA, CDR2 FQGNSA, per germline. The V gene end was trimmed by 0 bases and the J gene end by 5 bases; junction bases not matched to a gene: 5.